Shown below are 18 T cell receptor beta chains from a single sample sequenced in a study of T cell changes during pregnancy in multiple sclerosis. Sequencing used immunoSEQ multiplex PCR; TCRdb keeps in-frame clones, though not all of them. The data contain around 40,000 clones, around 93% of them singletons. The material was CD4+ T cells from peripheral blood mononuclear cells, obtained in the third trimester of pregnancy. Source of these receptors: a female donor with multiple sclerosis, enrolled in a pregnancy study.

This clone came up once. This chain links TRBV30 with TRBJ1-6, with D possibly TRBD1 on 6 matching bases. The CDR3 consists of 14 residues. V was pared by 2 bases and J by 9 bases, with 14 bases between. Germline-derived CDR1 and CDR2 are GTSNPN and SVGIG (reference sequence). CDR3 residues: CAWSIGRGSSPLHF. The CDR3 nucleotides read TGTGCCTGGAGTATTGGCAGGGGCTCTTCACCCCTCCACTTT.

The CDR3 loop reads CASSLRGIPEAFF. The CDR3 nucleotides are TGTGCCAGCAGTTTACGGGGGATCCCTGAAGCTTTCTTT. The chain joins TRBV28 to TRBJ1-1; D is perhaps TRBD1 (5 bases). V shed 2 bases and J shed 6 bases, with 10 bases lying between them. The length of the CDR3 is 13 residues. The germline V gene encodes CDR1 MDHEN and CDR2 SYDVKM.

This chain uses TRBV5-1 with TRBJ2-1; TRBD2 might be the D (5 bases). The germline V gene encodes CDR1 SGHRS and CDR2 YFSETQ. The CDR3 has 15 amino acids. Trimming left V 2 bases short and J 5 bases short, with 14 bases between. The CDR3: CASSFSFGDHNEQFF. CDR3 coding DNA: TGCGCCAGCAGCTTTAGTTTCGGGGATCACAATGAGCAGTTCTTC. The full variable domain, rest sourced from reference TRBV5-1 and TRBJ2-1, is KAGVTQTPRYLIKTRGQQVTLSCSPISGHRSVSWYQQTPGQGLQFLFEYFSETQRNKGNFPGRFSGRQFSNSRSEMNVSTLELGDSALYLCASSFSFGDHNEQFFGPGTRLTVL.

The chain is built from TRBV5-1 and TRBJ2-6, with 7 bases that match TRBD1. The CDR3 contains 17 residues. With V trimmed by 3 bases and J by 0 bases, 6 bases remained unmatched. CDR1 is SGHRS, CDR2 YFSETQ, per germline. For the CDR3, the DNA is TGCGCCAGCAGCTGGAGACAGGGATCCTCTGGGGCCAACGTCCTGACTTTC. Translating gives CASSWRQGSSGANVLTF.

V usage is TRBV6-5 and J usage is TRBJ2-7; the D gene is possibly TRBD2 (6 bases). CDR3 length: 15 amino acids. V lost 2 bases, J lost 2 bases, and 13 bases lay in between. The V gene's germline CDR1 is MNHEY and CDR2 SVGAGI. The CDR3 spells CASSYRRVLPYEQYF. The CDR3, as DNA: TGTGCCAGCAGTTACAGGAGGGTCTTACCCTACGAGCAGTACTTC.

The rearrangement uses TRBV5-4 and TRBJ2-7, with 8 positions matching TRBD2. CDR1 is SGHNT, CDR2 YYREEE, per germline (reference sequence). The trim removed 3 bases at V and 4 bases at J, leaving 12 bases unmatched. The CDR3 runs 16 residues. In nucleotides, the CDR3 is TGTGCCAGCAGCTCGCACGGGGGGGGCGGGAAGTACGAGCAGTACTTC. As protein: CASSSHGGGGKYEQYF. Full variable domain (outside the CDR3, taken from reference TRBV5-4 and TRBJ2-7): ETGVTQSPTHLIKTRGQQVTLRCSSQSGHNTVSWYQQALGQGPQFIFQYYREEENGRGNFPPRFSGLQFPNYSSELNVNALELDDSALYLCASSSHGGGGKYEQYFGPGTRLTVT.

The chain links TRBV7-8 to TRBJ2-1; D unclear. Germline values: CDR1 SGHVS, CDR2 FQNEAQ. V was pared by 1 base and J by 9 bases, with 10 bases between. The CDR3 covers 13 residues. The CDR3 DNA is TGTGCCAGCAGCTTAGAGGAGTTTCTTGAGCAGTTCTTC. Translation gives CASSLEEFLEQFF.

The V call is TRBV7-8, the J call TRBJ1-1; D not certain. The CDR3 is 16 amino acids. Looked up from germline, CDR1 is SGHVS and CDR2 is FQNEAQ. V lost 6 bases and J 5 bases, leaving 22 bases between the germline ends. The CDR3, as DNA: TGTGCCAGCAGACCCATGTGGAGGGAGGGAAGGACTGAAGCTTTCTTT. Translated: CASRPMWREGRTEAFF.

This clone was seen only once. The V gene is TRBV9, the J gene TRBJ2-1; TRBD1 agrees at 11 bases. V dropped 3 bases and J dropped 9; count of bases not matched to a gene: 5. The germline gives CDR1 SGDLS, CDR2 YYNGEE. There are 14 residues in the CDR3. The CDR3 DNA reads TGTGCCAGCAGCGAGGGACAGGGGGTGCGTGAGCAGTTCTTC. As protein: CASSEGQGVREQFF.

The CDR3 DNA follows: TGTGCCCACAGGGACAGGGACACTGAAGCTTTCTTT. This encodes CAHRDRDTEAFF. This chain links TRBV10-3 with TRBJ1-1, with 9 nucleotides matching TRBD1. This CDR3 is 12 amino acids long. Unmatched junction bases numbered 4, after V lost 11 bases and J lost 3 bases. Germline CDR1 and CDR2: ENHRY and SYGVKD.

This chain joins TRBV20-1 and TRBJ2-2; no firm D call. The V end lost 4 bases, the J end lost 5 bases, and 5 bases lay between the germline ends. The germline CDR1 and CDR2 sequences are DFQATT and SNEGSKA (reference sequence). The CDR3 runs 11 residues. CDR3 protein: CSATQTGELFF. CDR3 in DNA: TGCAGTGCTACACAAACCGGGGAGCTGTTTTTT.

This chain joins TRBV11-2 and TRBJ1-1; tentatively, D is TRBD1 (5 bases). Trimming cost V 1 base and J 11 bases, with 8 bases left between them. Germline V lookup: CDR1 SGHAT, CDR2 FQNNGV. There are 11 residues in the CDR3. The CDR3 sequence is CASSLGGIAFF. The CDR3, as DNA: TGTGCCAGCAGCTTAGGGGGCATTGCTTTCTTT.

The chain employs TRBV5-1 and TRBJ2-7; a possible D gene is TRBD2 (6 bases). Germline V lookup: CDR1 SGHRS, CDR2 YFSETQ. Trimming cost V 2 bases and J 1 base, with 10 bases left between them. There are 14 residues in the CDR3. As DNA, the CDR3 is TGCGCCAGCAGCTTCGGGGGAAATTCCTACGAGCAGTACTTC. Its protein is CASSFGGNSYEQYF.

V is TRBV7-2 and J is TRBJ2-7; TRBD2 matches at 7 bases. This CDR3 region has 14 residues. CDR1 SGHTA and CDR2 FQGNSA come from the germline V gene. Losses at the gene ends were 4 bases for V and 0 bases for J; bases not matched to a gene: 3. The CDR3 sequence is CASSSQRGSYEQYF. The CDR3 coding sequence is TGTGCCAGCAGCTCCCAGCGGGGCTCCTACGAGCAGTACTTC.

CDR3 region: CASSMAGAPSNQPQHF. The CDR3 nucleotides read TGTGCCAGTAGTATGGCGGGAGCTCCTAGCAATCAGCCCCAGCATTTT. This chain uses TRBV19 with TRBJ1-5; D is ambiguous. The CDR3 totals 16 residues. Germline V CDR1 and CDR2: LNHDA, SQIVND (reference sequence). V lost 3 bases and J lost 0, with 12 bases in between.

The V gene is TRBV2, the J gene TRBJ2-3; 14 bases agree with TRBD2. The germline CDR1 and CDR2 sequences are SNHLY and FYNNEI. This CDR3 is built from 18 residues. Losses at the gene ends were 6 bases for V and 3 bases for J; bases not matched to a gene: 11. This CDR3 is CASSGTSGRGGGTDTQYF. The CDR3 DNA sequence: TGTGCCAGCAGCGGGACTAGCGGGAGAGGGGGGGGAACAGATACGCAGTATTTT.

The chain joins TRBV6-1 to TRBJ2-1; 8 nucleotides match TRBD2. Germline V CDR1 and CDR2: MNHNS, SASEGT. The V and J ends lost 6 bases and 11 bases, in that order; junction bases with no gene match: 12. The length of the CDR3 is 14 residues. Here the CDR3 reads CASRRSGGGEKQFF. The CDR3 nucleotides read TGTGCCAGCAGGAGGTCGGGGGGGGGCGAGAAGCAGTTCTTC.

This clone was found once. The chain employs TRBV30 and TRBJ1-3; 7 bases fit TRBD1. The CDR3 extends over 15 amino acids. Trimming cost V 2 bases and J 2 bases; bases outside gene matches: 6. CDR1 GTSNPN and CDR2 SVGIG come from the germline V gene (reference sequence). CDR3 region: CAWSPIQGAGNTIYF. CDR3 nucleotide sequence: TGTGCCTGGAGTCCCATTCAGGGGGCTGGAAACACCATATATTTT.